The 22 T cell receptor beta chains in this list originate from one sample, sequenced in a study of PD-1 blockade in classical Hodgkin lymphoma. Clones were read by immunoSEQ multiplex PCR, and TCRdb kept only the in-frame ones, dropping some. The sample gives some 23,000 clones, about 94% of which show up once; around 3.9% is in the top ten. Time point of the sample: newly diagnosed, previously untreated cHL patient sample. Sequenced input: peripheral blood mononuclear cells (PBMCs). The receptors were gathered from a human donor with classical Hodgkin lymphoma.

J is TRBJ2-1 and V is TRBV2; TRBD1 matches at 7 bases. CDR1 and CDR2 (germline): SNHLY, FYNNEI. J lost 15 bases, V lost 5 bases, and 10 bases had no gene match. There are 12 residues in the CDR3. The CDR3, as DNA: TGTGCCAGCAGTCCCGACAGGGATAGTCCGTTCTTC. Residues: CASSPDRDSPFF.

The chain has TRBV9 and TRBJ1-2; no definite D call. Germline-derived CDR1 and CDR2 are SGDLS and YYNGEE. The CDR3 is 14 residues long. With 0 bases removed from V and 2 bases from J, the gap between germline ends came to 8 bases. DNA for the CDR3: TGTGCCAGCAGCGTAGCCCCGGGGAACTATGGCTACACCTTC. This codes for CASSVAPGNYGYTF.

The chain is built from TRBV30 and TRBJ2-5; D not certain. The germline V gene encodes CDR1 GTSNPN and CDR2 SVGIG (reference sequence). CDR3 length: 11 residues. With 0 bases removed from V and 5 bases from J, the gap between germline ends came to 4 bases. CDR3 in DNA: TGTGCCTGGAGTGTGGGGGAGACCCAGTACTTC. Translation gives CAWSVGETQYF.

The V call is TRBV6-1, the J call TRBJ1-5; D not certain. There are 13 residues in the CDR3. Germline V gives CDR1 MNHNS, CDR2 SASEGT. V was clipped by 8 bases and J by 0 bases, with 8 bases between them. The CDR3 sequence is CASEVVSNQPQHF. In DNA, the CDR3 is TGTGCCAGCGAAGTTGTTAGCAATCAGCCCCAGCATTTT.

The V and J genes are TRBV7-2 and TRBJ2-5, with TRBD1 as a possible D gene (5 bases). The J call is doubtful: the DNA matches TRBJ2-7 better. Germline V CDR1 and CDR2: SGHTA, FQGNSA. This CDR3 is 14 amino acids long. The CDR3 reads CASSLDGRDYEQYF. In DNA form, the CDR3 reads TGTGCCAGCAGCTTAGATGGCAGGGACTACGAGCAGTACTTC.

The V gene is TRBV4-1, the J gene TRBJ1-1; possible D gene TRBD1, 5 bases. This CDR3 region has 15 residues. Germline CDR1 MGHRA, CDR2 YSYEKL. V was clipped by 3 bases and J by 1 base, with 12 bases between them. The CDR3 is CASSHLPQGNTEAFF. In DNA form, the CDR3 reads TGCGCCAGCAGCCACCTCCCGCAGGGGAACACTGAAGCTTTCTTT.

The V and J genes are TRBV5-1 and TRBJ2-7; 7 nucleotides line up with TRBD1. CDR1 is SGHRS, CDR2 YFSETQ, per germline. V was clipped by 1 base and J by 2 bases; unmatched bases: 6. The CDR3 sequence is 15 residues long. CDR3 residues: CASSLFLQGAYEQYF. The CDR3 region has the DNA TGCGCCAGCAGCTTGTTTCTCCAGGGGGCCTACGAGCAGTACTTC.

CDR3 nucleotide sequence: TGTGCCACCAGCAGAGTGGATAAGGGCTACGAGCAGTACTTC. It specifies CATSRVDKGYEQYF. The V and J genes are TRBV15 and TRBJ2-7; no reliable D call. Germline loops: CDR1 LNHNV, CDR2 YYDKDF (reference sequence). V was trimmed by 1 base and J by 3 bases, leaving 10 bases between them. The CDR3 totals 14 residues.

This chain joins TRBV2 and TRBJ1-4, with a weak D call TRBD1 (6 bases). CDR3 length: 14 residues. V was pared by 6 bases and J by 8 bases, with 16 bases between. From germline, CDR1 is SNHLY and CDR2 FYNNEI. The CDR3 DNA reads TGTGCCAGCAGCGTTACAGGGTTAGGAGAAAAACTGTTTTTT. Protein sequence: CASSVTGLGEKLFF.

The chain combines TRBV27 with TRBJ2-7; 7 bases align to TRBD1. Germline-derived CDR1 and CDR2 are MNHEY and SMNVEV (reference sequence). Germline trimming cut 6 bases from V and 3 bases from J; bases unmatched to any gene: 2. CDR3 length: 12 amino acids. CDR3 residues: CASRGDSYEQYF. The CDR3 DNA is TGTGCCAGCAGAGGGGACAGCTACGAGCAGTACTTC.

This chain links TRBV27 with TRBJ2-7, with a possible D match to TRBD1 (5 bases). The CDR3 loop spans 15 amino acids. The ends were cut back, 3 bases at V and 2 bases at J, with 14 bases in the middle. Germline V gives CDR1 MNHEY, CDR2 SMNVEV (reference sequence). CDR3 sequence: CASSLKGFRPYEQYF. CDR3 DNA sequence: TGTGCCAGCAGTTTGAAGGGGTTTAGGCCCTACGAGCAGTACTTC.

The chain uses TRBV12-5 and TRBJ2-7; D call uncertain. V was pared by 1 base and J by 4 bases, with 8 bases between. Germline values: CDR1 LGHNT, CDR2 FRNRAP. The CDR3 has 13 residues. The chain's CDR3 is CASGLAPSYEQYF. In DNA, the CDR3 is TGTGCTAGTGGTTTGGCCCCTAGTTACGAGCAGTACTTC.

V and J are TRBV6-4 and TRBJ2-3; maybe TRBD1 (5 bases). Trimming removed 6 bases at V and 0 bases at J, with 10 bases between. There are 14 residues in the CDR3. CDR1 MRHNA and CDR2 SNTAGT come from the germline V gene. The CDR3 loop reads CASSRDPSTDTQYF. Here the CDR3 DNA reads TGTGCCAGCAGCAGGGATCCTAGCACAGATACGCAGTATTTT.

This clone was seen only once. The V and J genes are TRBV5-1 and TRBJ2-2; 9 bases are a match to TRBD1. V was pared by 4 bases and J by 5 bases, with 3 bases of the junction left unmatched. The CDR3 loop spans 14 amino acids. Germline CDR1 reads SGHRS; CDR2 reads YFSETQ. CDR3 residues: CASSPGQGTGELFF. The DNA for the CDR3 is TGCGCCAGCAGCCCGGGACAGGGAACCGGGGAGCTGTTTTTT. The complete variable domain, with remaining parts taken from reference TRBV5-1 and TRBJ2-2, reads KAGVTQTPRYLIKTRGQQVTLSCSPISGHRSVSWYQQTPGQGLQFLFEYFSETQRNKGNFPGRFSGRQFSNSRSEMNVSTLELGDSALYLCASSPGQGTGELFFGEGSRLTVL.

V gene TRBV19 combines with J gene TRBJ1-5, with a tentative D call TRBD1 (5 bases). The CDR3 totals 13 residues. The V gene lost 6 bases and the J gene lost 5 bases, with 11 bases spanning the gap. The germline gives CDR1 LNHDA, CDR2 SQIVND (reference sequence). As DNA, the CDR3 is TGTGCCAGTAGCCCCGGGGACGATCAGCCCCAGCATTTT. It encodes CASSPGDDQPQHF.

V gene TRBV30 combines with J gene TRBJ2-7, with D possibly matching TRBD1 (5 bases). Germline V gene sequence: CDR1 GTSNPN, CDR2 SVGIG (reference sequence). The CDR3 runs 11 residues. V lost 6 bases and J 3 bases, leaving 9 bases between the germline ends. This CDR3 reads CACLRDYEQYF. DNA for the CDR3: TGTGCCTGTCTCAGGGACTACGAGCAGTACTTC.

The chain links TRBV19 to TRBJ2-1, with 12 positions matching TRBD2. The CDR3 loop spans 16 amino acids. Germline-derived CDR1 and CDR2 are LNHDA and SQIVND (reference sequence). After removal of 7 bases from V and 5 bases from J, the junction contained 9 bases not matched to a gene. The CDR3 DNA reads as TGTGCCAGTACTCCAACACTAGCGGGAGGCCACAATGAGCAGTTCTTC. It yields the protein CASTPTLAGGHNEQFF.

The gene calls are TRBV29-1 and TRBJ1-4; 7 positions match TRBD1. The germline V gene encodes CDR1 SQVTM and CDR2 ANQGSEA. V dropped 6 bases and J dropped 3; count of bases not matched to a gene: 4. The CDR3 covers 13 residues. The CDR3 region is CSVLGTANEKLFF. The CDR3 DNA reads TGCAGCGTCCTAGGGACAGCTAATGAAAAACTGTTTTTT.

The chain recombines TRBV7-3 with TRBJ2-2; 11 nucleotides line up with TRBD2. This CDR3 is 16 amino acids long. V shed 5 bases, J shed 4 bases, and the junction held 6 bases outside the gene matches. Looked up from germline, CDR1 is SGHTA and CDR2 is FQGTGA. CDR3 loop: CASSTLAGVATGELFF. The CDR3 region has the DNA TGTGCCAGCAGCACACTAGCGGGGGTCGCCACCGGGGAGCTGTTTTTT. The whole variable domain, filled in from reference TRBV7-3 and TRBJ2-2, reads GAGVSQTPSNKVTEKGKYVELRCDPISGHTALYWYRQSLGQGPEFLIYFQGTGAADDSGLPNDRFFAVRPEGSVSTLKIQRTERGDSAVYLCASSTLAGVATGELFFGEGSRLTVL.

The V and J genes are TRBV5-6 and TRBJ2-7; 7 nucleotides line up with TRBD2. Unmatched junction bases numbered 7, after V lost 4 bases and J lost 0 bases. This CDR3 spans 15 amino acids. Germline CDR1 is SGHDT and CDR2 is YYEEEE. Here the CDR3 reads CASSRPWTSSYEQYF. CDR3 DNA sequence: TGTGCCAGCAGCCGACCATGGACTAGCTCCTACGAGCAGTACTTC.

This clone was observed a handful of times. This chain uses TRBV9 with TRBJ2-7; D remains ambiguous. V gave up 3 bases and J gave up 2 bases, with 9 bases separating them. Germline CDR1 SGDLS, CDR2 YYNGEE. This CDR3 has 13 amino acids. The CDR3 DNA is TGTGCCAGCAGCGAAGGGCTGGCCTACGAGCAGTACTTC. Amino acids: CASSEGLAYEQYF.

This chain joins TRBV7-9 and TRBJ1-6; D unresolved. In germline, CDR1 is SEHNR, CDR2 FQNEAQ (reference sequence). The germline V and J ends were trimmed by 0 bases and 7 bases, with 13 bases remaining between them. The CDR3 is 16 residues long. CDR3 in DNA: TGTGCCAGCAGCTTAGCTGCTGGGAGAGGAAATTCACCCCTCCACTTT. It specifies CASSLAAGRGNSPLHF. The variable domain in full, completed from reference TRBV7-9 and TRBJ1-6, reads DTGVSQNPRHKITKRGQNVTFRCDPISEHNRLYWYRQTLGQGPEFLTYFQNEAQLEKSRLLSDRFSAERPKGSFSTLEIQRTEQGDSAMYLCASSLAAGRGNSPLHFGNGTRLTVT.